The 21 T cell receptor beta chains presented below share a single source sample, sequenced in a study of beta chain features in type 1 diabetes. All of the isolated RNA was reverse transcribed, so expressed TCRB transcripts were sequenced. Method: immunoSEQ multiplex PCR; TCRdb's copy keeps in-frame clones and lacks some. The top ten clones hold just under 0.04% of a sample with more than 550,000 clones, over 11% of them seen once. Which antigens these TCRs recognize remains unknown. The study, taken as a whole, reports: For Type 1 diabetes patients, all four CD4+ subsets carried TCRB CDR3s that were moderately but significantly shorter.

The sequenced material came from naive CD4+ T cells from blood. These receptors originate from a man aged 18 to 35 with type 1 diabetes.

This clone was seen a handful of times. The chain has TRBV7-9 and TRBJ1-1, with D unresolved. This CDR3 comprises 15 residues. Trimming left V 2 bases short and J 1 base short, with 11 bases between. Germline V CDR1 and CDR2: SEHNR, FQNEAQ (reference sequence). DNA for the CDR3: TGTGCCAGCAGCTTAAGGGTACAAAGGAACACTGAAGCTTTCTTT. Translation: CASSLRVQRNTEAFF.

This chain joins TRBV29-1 and TRBJ1-2; 11 positions match TRBD1. CDR3 length: 15 residues. CDR1 SQVTM and CDR2 ANQGSEA come from the germline V gene. Unmatched junction bases numbered 5, after V lost 3 bases and J lost 2 bases. The CDR3 reads CSVEDRGQGNYGYTF. CDR3 in DNA: TGCAGCGTTGAGGACAGGGGGCAAGGGAACTATGGCTACACCTTC.

As concerns this clone: A read error may produce the germline difference seen at one junction end. V is TRBV30 and J is TRBJ2-7, with 9 bases that match TRBD1. CDR1 is GTSNPN, CDR2 SVGIG, per germline (reference sequence). The CDR3 is made up of 14 amino acids. The CDR3 is CAGSVGTGHYEQYF. The CDR3 nucleotides are TGTGCCGGGAGTGTAGGGACAGGGCACTACGAGCAGTACTTC.

The rearrangement joins TRBV5-1 to TRBJ1-1; D is undetermined. Per germline, CDR1 SGHRS and CDR2 YFSETQ. The CDR3 sequence is 12 residues long. Trimming took 6 bases from V and 1 from J, leaving 7 bases between them. CDR3 region: CASNSGNTEAFF. DNA of the CDR3: TGCGCCAGCAATAGCGGGAACACTGAAGCTTTCTTT.

The rearrangement joins TRBV9 to TRBJ1-5; maybe TRBD1 (6 bases). The CDR3 loop spans 15 amino acids. Germline CDR1 is SGDLS and CDR2 is YYNGEE. The V end was cut by 0 bases, the J end by 2 bases, with 9 bases between. The CDR3 DNA reads as TGTGCCAGCAGCGTAGGGCACAGGGGCAATCAGCCCCAGCATTTT. Protein sequence: CASSVGHRGNQPQHF.

The V call is TRBV4-1, the J call TRBJ1-2, with D uncertain. CDR1 is MGHRA and CDR2 is YSYEKL in the germline V gene. The CDR3 is 14 residues long. The ends were cut back, 1 base at V and 4 bases at J, with 10 bases in the middle. CDR3 in DNA: TGCGCCAGCAGCCAAGCTTCGGGATTCTATGGCTACACCTTC. It is translated as CASSQASGFYGYTF.

The chain is built from TRBV7-9 and TRBJ2-6, with D maybe TRBD2 (5 bases). Trimming stripped 5 bases from V and 0 bases from J, with 8 bases between. The CDR3 is 15 amino acids. Looked up from germline, CDR1 is SEHNR and CDR2 is FQNEAQ (reference sequence). CDR3 amino acids: CASSPAGSGANVLTF. DNA for the CDR3: TGTGCCAGCAGCCCTGCGGGCTCTGGGGCCAACGTCCTGACTTTC. Looking up the rest from reference TRBV7-9 and TRBJ2-6 gives the full variable domain: DTGVSQNPRHKITKRGQNVTFRCDPISEHNRLYWYRQTLGQGPEFLTYFQNEAQLEKSRLLSDRFSAERPKGSFSTLEIQRTEQGDSAMYLCASSPAGSGANVLTFGAGSRLTVL.

This clone turned up a few times. As DNA, the CDR3 is TGTGCCTGGAGGAAGAATAGCAATCAGCCCCAGCATTTT. Translating gives CAWRKNSNQPQHF. The genes are TRBV30 and TRBJ1-5, with D uncertain. The V end lost 3 bases, the J end lost 0 bases, and 6 bases lay between the germline ends. The germline V gene has CDR1 GTSNPN and CDR2 SVGIG (reference sequence). This CDR3 has 13 amino acids.

This clone was detected only a few times. The chain has TRBV2 and TRBJ2-3; D remains unclear. The CDR3 spans 10 residues. Germline CDR1 and CDR2: SNHLY and FYNNEI. V was clipped by 5 bases and J by 6 bases, with 3 bases between them. CDR3 nucleotides: TGTGCCAGCAGTCCTGATACGCAGTATTTT. It encodes CASSPDTQYF.

This clone has just one count. Here the CDR3 reads CASSSPGRSYEQYF. The CDR3 DNA follows: TGTGCCAGCAGTTCTCCAGGGCGGTCCTACGAGCAGTACTTC. The genes are TRBV27 and TRBJ2-7; TRBD1 might be the D (5 bases). Trimming stripped 4 bases from V and 1 base from J, with 11 bases between. CDR3 length equals 14 residues. Germline values: CDR1 MNHEY, CDR2 SMNVEV (reference sequence).

The chain carries TRBV5-1 and TRBJ2-7; D is possibly TRBD2 (5 bases). Trimming stripped 4 bases from V and 0 bases from J, with 23 bases between. The CDR3 sequence is 18 residues long. CDR1 SGHRS and CDR2 YFSETQ come from the germline V gene. The CDR3 DNA reads TGCGCCAGCAGCCGGGGATTAGCGCGCGCAAGGAGCTCCTACGAGCAGTACTTC. It encodes CASSRGLARARSSYEQYF.

The V gene is TRBV7-6, the J gene TRBJ2-7; 10 nucleotides match TRBD1. The CDR3 sequence is 15 residues long. V shed 1 base, J shed 2 bases, and the junction held 2 bases outside the gene matches. CDR1 and CDR2 (germline): SGHVS, FNYEAQ. CDR3 amino acids: CASSLVDRGPYEQYF. The CDR3 DNA reads TGTGCCAGCAGCTTAGTTGACAGGGGGCCCTACGAGCAGTACTTC.

The genes are TRBV2 and TRBJ1-6, with unresolved D. From germline, CDR1 is SNHLY and CDR2 FYNNEI. Trimming pared 2 bases from V and 6 bases from J, leaving 8 bases between. The CDR3 runs to 14 residues. CDR3 in amino acids: CASSERTGNSPLHF. The CDR3 nucleotides read TGTGCCAGCAGTGAAAGGACGGGTAATTCACCCCTCCACTTT. Looking up the rest from reference TRBV2 and TRBJ1-6 gives the full variable domain: EPEVTQTPSHQVTQMGQEVILRCVPISNHLYFYWYRQILGQKVEFLVSFYNNEISEKSEIFDDQFSVERPDGSNFTLKIRSTKLEDSAMYFCASSERTGNSPLHFGNGTRLTVT.

This clone was found a few times. The chain recombines TRBV5-1 with TRBJ1-1, with D possibly matching TRBD1 (5 bases). CDR1 and CDR2 from the germline V gene are SGHRS and YFSETQ. The length of the CDR3 is 14 residues. Trimming took 4 bases from V and 4 from J, leaving 14 bases between them. CDR3 coding DNA: TGCGCCAGCAGCAACACCGGGGACGGCACTGAAGCTTTCTTT. This gives the protein CASSNTGDGTEAFF.

The rearrangement joins TRBV30 to TRBJ1-3; perhaps TRBD1 as D (5 bases). Per the germline V gene, CDR1 is GTSNPN and CDR2 is SVGIG (reference sequence). This CDR3 has 12 residues. Trimming shortened V by 7 bases and J by 0 bases, and 7 bases separated the two germline ends. The CDR3 nucleotides read TGTGCCTTACAGGTCTCTGGAAACACCATATATTTT. This codes for CALQVSGNTIYF. The full variable domain, rest sourced from reference TRBV30 and TRBJ1-3, is SQTIHQWPATLVQPVGSPLSLECTVEGTSNPNLYWYRQAAGRGLQLLFYSVGIGQISSEVPQNLSASRPQDRQFILSSKKLLLSDSGFYLCALQVSGNTIYFGEGSWLTVV.

This sequence joins TRBV9 and TRBJ2-2, with D unclear. The CDR3 extends over 15 amino acids. The ends were cut back, 5 bases at V and 4 bases at J, with 15 bases in the middle. Germline CDR1 and CDR2: SGDLS and YYNGEE. DNA for the CDR3: TGTGCCAGCAGTCTCACCCAGATATCCACCGGGGAGCTGTTTTTT. Protein: CASSLTQISTGELFF.

V is TRBV27 and J is TRBJ2-7; 7 positions match TRBD1. Germline V gene data show CDR1 as MNHEY and CDR2 as SMNVEV (reference sequence). There are 17 residues in the CDR3. Unmatched junction bases numbered 12, after V lost 0 bases and J lost 4 bases. CDR3 nucleotide sequence: TGTGCCAGCAGTTTATCTAACTGGTACAGGGGACCTTACGAGCAGTACTTC. Encoded protein: CASSLSNWYRGPYEQYF.

The chain has TRBV14 and TRBJ2-7, with 8 bases that match TRBD1. The CDR3 length is 14 residues. V gave up 4 bases and J gave up 5 bases; unmatched junction bases: 7. From germline, CDR1 is SGHDN and CDR2 FVKESK. This chain's CDR3 is CASSRQTGAHEQYF. Here the CDR3 DNA reads TGTGCCAGCAGCCGCCAGACAGGGGCCCACGAGCAGTACTTC.

The gene calls are TRBV29-1 and TRBJ1-1; no clear D gene. Germline V gene sequence: CDR1 SQVTM, CDR2 ANQGSEA. The CDR3 has 13 amino acids. Trimming shortened V by 6 bases and J by 3 bases, and 14 bases separated the two germline ends. In DNA, the CDR3 is TGCAGCGTAGAGATGGCGGGTGACACTGAAGCTTTCTTT. Amino acids: CSVEMAGDTEAFF.

The rearrangement joins TRBV30 to TRBJ1-5; D call uncertain. The CDR3 contains 13 residues. V gave up 3 bases and J gave up 5 bases, with 11 bases separating them. Germline CDR1 GTSNPN, CDR2 SVGIG (reference sequence). CDR3 sequence (DNA): TGTGCCTGGAGCGGGCAGAACTATCAGCCCCAGCATTTT. As protein: CAWSGQNYQPQHF.

J is TRBJ2-5 and V is TRBV2, with D perhaps matching TRBD1 or TRBD2 (5 bases each). The CDR3 runs 15 residues. Germline CDR1 and CDR2: SNHLY and FYNNEI. With 7 bases removed from V and 4 bases from J, the gap between germline ends came to 19 bases. Written as DNA, the CDR3 is TGTGCCAGCACGTATCGTGGGGCGGGCCCAGAGACCCAGTACTTC. Translating it yields CASTYRGAGPETQYF.